The clone carrying this T cell receptor beta chain has a single count. What it binds is unknown. The PCR ran on 60 Vbeta and 13 Jbeta primers. This table comes from immunoSEQ multiplex PCR, and its TCRdb copy is limited to in-frame clones, with some not included. The sample has some 150,000 clones; approximately 79% are singletons. The data stem from a study of cytomegalovirus exposure and HLA in healthy donors. Whole-study results and caveats: Investigators reported 150 to 200 TCR beta chains as tied to cytomegalovirus.

This TCR derives from a woman between 45 and 60 years old in good health and CMV-seropositive. The sequenced sample was PBMCs.

In nucleotides, the CDR3 is TGTGCCTGGAGTGCAGGACAGGCCTACGAGCAGTACTTC. It translates to CAWSAGQAYEQYF. The genes are TRBV30 and TRBJ2-7; 7 nucleotides agree with TRBD1. Looked up from germline, CDR1 is GTSNPN and CDR2 is SVGIG (reference sequence). The CDR3 has 13 amino acids. The junction had 2 bases not matched to a gene; V was cut back by 1 base and J by 2 bases. Supplemented by reference TRBV30 and TRBJ2-7, the full variable domain reads SQTIHQWPATLVQPVGSPLSLECTVEGTSNPNLYWYRQAAGRGLQLLFYSVGIGQISSEVPQNLSASRPQDRQFILSSKKLLLSDSGFYLCAWSAGQAYEQYFGPGTRLTVT.